The TCR beta chain under discussion was sequenced for a study of blood T cell repertoires in COVID-19. Study overall: T cells, B-cell-depleted T cells, or PBMCs supplied cDNA or gDNA.

Source study methods: Reference gene primer amplification yielded estimated nucleated cell counts. The repertoire was sequenced with immunoSEQ multiplex PCR; TCRdb's copy has only in-frame clones and lacks some. D and trimming come from the DNA, and the V and J calls and clone size come from that table. The repertoire consists of around 300,000 clones, with 85% to 90% occurring once and the leading ten covering over 2%. The sequence derives from a woman in her late teens or twenties who had recovered from COVID-19. What was sequenced was PBMCs or T cells enriched from blood (not recorded which).

The DNA for the CDR3 is TGCGCCAGCAGTGAGATTGGGACAGGGAGGCGGTCTGAAGCTTTCTTT. This codes for CASSEIGTGRRSEAFF. This chain links TRBV10-2 with TRBJ1-1; TRBD1 matches 9 bases. V gave up 2 bases and J gave up 6 bases; unmatched junction bases: 10. This CDR3 spans 16 amino acids. Germline V gene sequence: CDR1 WSHSY, CDR2 SAAADI.